Listed below are T cell receptor beta chains from one sample, sequenced in a study of PD-1 blockade in classical Hodgkin lymphoma. Method: immunoSEQ multiplex PCR; TCRdb's copy keeps in-frame clones and lacks some. The data show 120,000 to 150,000 clones, about 81% seen once. The sample in question was peripheral blood mononuclear cells (PBMCs), obtained before the second cycle of nivolumab. These receptor sequences come from a human donor with classical Hodgkin lymphoma. The CDR3 runs from the conserved cysteine through the conserved F or W. A D gene is named only where the DNA matches it firmly. A row's size may be missing; if present it is once, few, many or a size class.

D: -
size: -
J: TRBJ1-2
V: TRBV6-5
CDR3: CASKIGSNYGYTF
DNA: TGTGCCAGCAAAATAGGGTCTAACTATGGCTACACCTTC

D: TRBD2
size: -
J: TRBJ2-1
V: TRBV6-1
CDR3: CASTGLVSSYNEQFF
DNA: TGTGCCAGCACGGGACTAGTCAGCTCCTACAATGAGCAGTTCTTC

D: -
size: few
J: TRBJ2-5
V: TRBV5-1
CDR3: CASSLAVDRETQYF
DNA: TGCGCCAGCAGCTTGGCGGTCGATCGGGAGACCCAGTACTTC

D: TRBD2
size: -
J: TRBJ2-3
V: TRBV5-5
CDR3: CAAASGLAGGTDTQYF
DNA: TGTGCAGCTGCCTCCGGGCTAGCGGGAGGAACAGATACGCAGTATTTT

D: -
size: -
J: TRBJ1-1
V: TRBV15
CDR3: CATSRGAVQNTEAFF
DNA: TGTGCCACCAGCAGAGGTGCAGTCCAGAACACTGAAGCTTTCTTT

D: TRBD2
size: -
J: TRBJ2-5
V: TRBV19
CDR3: CASNRAGGSETQYF
DNA: TGTGCCAGTAATCGGGCGGGGGGTTCGGAGACCCAGTACTTC

D: TRBD1
size: few
J: TRBJ1-2
V: TRBV6-5
CDR3: CASSYTTTGGNYGYTF
DNA: TGTGCCAGCAGTTACACCACGACAGGGGGTAACTATGGCTACACCTTC

D: -
size: few
J: TRBJ1-2
V: TRBV28
CDR3: CASSLRGGLGYTF
DNA: TGTGCCAGCAGTTTACGGGGGGGTTTGGGCTACACCTTC

D: -
size: -
J: TRBJ1-1
V: TRBV6-6
CDR3: CASILLGLGTEAFF
DNA: TGTGCCAGCATCCTCCTGGGGTTGGGCACTGAAGCTTTCTTT

D: -
size: -
J: TRBJ2-3
V: TRBV18
CDR3: CASFPAALSTDTQYF
DNA: TGTGCCAGCTTCCCGGCAGCCCTTAGCACAGATACGCAGTATTTT

D: -
size: -
J: TRBJ2-3
V: TRBV18
CDR3: CASSPTSFRTDTQYF
DNA: TGTGCCAGCTCACCAACTAGTTTCCGCACAGATACGCAGTATTTT

D: -
size: few
J: TRBJ2-2
V: TRBV9
CDR3: CASSVGRGALNTGELFF
DNA: TGTGCCAGCAGCGTAGGGAGAGGGGCGTTGAACACCGGGGAGCTGTTTTTT

D: -
size: -
J: TRBJ2-1
V: TRBV10-3
CDR3: CAISEGGLALDTNEQFF
DNA: TGTGCCATCAGTGAGGGGGGGCTAGCCCTCGACACGAATGAGCAGTTCTTC

D: -
size: -
J: TRBJ2-7
V: TRBV10-3
CDR3: CAISESGGSYEQYF
DNA: TGTGCCATCAGTGAGTCCGGGGGCTCCTACGAGCAGTACTTC

D: TRBD1
size: -
J: TRBJ2-7
V: TRBV19
CDR3: CASSIVGGTGATYEQYF
DNA: TGTGCCAGTAGTATAGTTGGTGGTACAGGGGCGACCTACGAGCAGTACTTC

D: -
size: -
J: TRBJ2-7
V: TRBV7-2
CDR3: CASSPDLGEQYF
DNA: TGTGCCAGCAGCCCAGACCTTGGGGAGCAGTACTTC

D: -
size: -
J: TRBJ2-7
V: TRBV5-4
CDR3: CASSSRGRVSYEQYF
DNA: TGTGCCAGCAGCTCGCGAGGGAGAGTCTCCTACGAGCAGTACTTC

D: TRBD1
size: -
J: TRBJ2-7
V: TRBV6-5
CDR3: CASSPRTGRHEQYF
DNA: TGTGCCAGCAGTCCGCGGACAGGGCGCCACGAGCAGTACTTC

D: -
size: -
J: TRBJ2-7
V: TRBV4-2
CDR3: CASSQVITGSTYEQYF
DNA: TGTGCCAGCAGCCAAGTCATAACAGGGAGCACCTACGAGCAGTACTTC

D: TRBD2
size: -
J: TRBJ2-1
V: TRBV19
CDR3: CASSTVAGREQFF
DNA: TGTGCCAGTAGCACCGTAGCGGGACGGGAGCAGTTCTTC

D: -
size: -
J: TRBJ2-3
V: TRBV5-8
CDR3: CASSLEGGRTDTQYF
DNA: TGTGCCAGCAGCTTGGAGGGTGGGCGCACAGATACGCAGTATTTT

D: -
size: -
J: TRBJ1-2
V: TRBV20-1
CDR3: CSIGTNGYTF
DNA: TGCAGTATAGGGACTAATGGCTACACCTTC

D: TRBD2
size: medium-sized
J: TRBJ2-7
V: TRBV4-1
CDR3: CASSLVGLAGRYEQYF
DNA: TGCGCCAGCAGCCTCGTAGGACTAGCGGGACGGTACGAGCAGTACTTC

D: -
size: -
J: TRBJ2-4
V: TRBV19
CDR3: CASSIGGDIQYF
DNA: TGTGCCAGTAGTATAGGCGGGGACATTCAGTACTTC

D: -
size: -
J: TRBJ1-2
V: TRBV27
CDR3: CASSLSLQKGVYGYTF
DNA: TGTGCCAGCAGTTTATCGTTACAAAAGGGGGTCTATGGCTACACCTTC

D: TRBD1
size: -
J: TRBJ2-7
V: TRBV5-1
CDR3: CASRKGARESYEQYF
DNA: TGCGCCAGCAGGAAGGGGGCTAGGGAGTCCTACGAGCAGTACTTC

D: TRBD1
size: -
J: TRBJ2-3
V: TRBV4-2
CDR3: CASSRSGTGLTDTQYF
DNA: TGTGCCAGCAGCCGGTCCGGGACAGGGCTCACAGATACGCAGTATTTT

D: TRBD1
size: -
J: TRBJ2-7
V: TRBV6-5
CDR3: CARNGQVGEQYF
DNA: TGTGCCAGAAACGGACAGGTTGGGGAGCAGTACTTC

D: TRBD1
size: few
J: TRBJ1-6
V: TRBV27
CDR3: CASSLYIGQGGSSPLHF
DNA: TGTGCCAGCAGTTTATACATCGGACAGGGCGGTTCATCACCCCTCCACTTT

D: TRBD1
size: -
J: TRBJ1-5
V: TRBV18
CDR3: CASSPGTGLDQPQHF
DNA: TGTGCCAGCTCACCTGGGACAGGGCTAGATCAGCCCCAGCATTTT

D: -
size: -
J: TRBJ1-1
V: TRBV7-9
CDR3: CASSLMGFGTEAFF
DNA: TGTGCCAGCAGCTTAATGGGGTTTGGAACTGAAGCTTTCTTT

D: -
size: once
J: TRBJ1-1
V: TRBV11-2
CDR3: CASSLFEAMNTEAFF
DNA: TGTGCCAGCAGCTTGTTTGAGGCCATGAACACTGAAGCTTTCTTT

D: -
size: -
J: TRBJ1-4
V: TRBV4-2
CDR3: CASSFLGAANEKLFF
DNA: TGTGCCAGCAGCTTCTTGGGGGCGGCTAATGAAAAACTGTTTTTT

D: -
size: -
J: TRBJ2-1
V: TRBV11-3
CDR3: CASSLGGGGEQFF
DNA: TGTGCCAGCAGCTTAGGTGGGGGCGGTGAGCAGTTCTTC

D: -
size: -
J: TRBJ2-3
V: TRBV29-1
CDR3: CSVHRWRQSTDTQYF
DNA: TGCAGCGTCCACCGGTGGCGACAGAGCACAGATACGCAGTATTTT

D: TRBD2
size: few
J: TRBJ2-5
V: TRBV5-6
CDR3: CASSLGPLVAGGGETQYF
DNA: TGTGCCAGCAGCTTGGGCCCCCTGGTAGCGGGGGGCGGAGAGACCCAGTACTTC

D: -
size: -
J: TRBJ1-6
V: TRBV5-8
CDR3: CASSFRLGESSPLHF
DNA: TGTGCCAGCAGCTTCCGCTTAGGGGAGAGTTCACCCCTCCACTTT

D: -
size: -
J: TRBJ1-5
V: TRBV2
CDR3: CASSISRDLEHF
DNA: TGTGCCAGCAGCATTAGCCGGGACCTTGAGCATTTT

D: -
size: once
J: TRBJ2-2
V: TRBV10-3
CDR3: CAISELTLNTGELFF
DNA: TGTGCCATCAGTGAGCTGACTTTGAACACCGGGGAGCTGTTTTTT

D: TRBD1
size: -
J: TRBJ2-7
V: TRBV18
CDR3: CASSPLRVGTGGYEQYF
DNA: TGTGCCAGCTCACCACTAAGGGTTGGGACAGGGGGCTACGAGCAGTACTTC

D: -
size: -
J: TRBJ1-1
V: TRBV7-2
CDR3: CASSYGGSGTEAFF
DNA: TGTGCCAGCAGCTACGGGGGTAGTGGCACTGAAGCTTTCTTT

D: -
size: -
J: TRBJ2-3
V: TRBV27
CDR3: CASSRLGQPGGTQYF
DNA: TGTGCCAGCAGTCGCTTAGGACAGCCTGGCGGTACGCAGTATTTT

D: TRBD1
size: -
J: TRBJ2-7
V: TRBV11-2
CDR3: CASSLVGQGTYEQYF
DNA: TGTGCCAGCAGCTTAGTGGGACAGGGAACCTACGAGCAGTACTTC

D: -
size: -
J: TRBJ2-7
V: TRBV11-2
CDR3: CASSLDAWPGAIYEQYF
DNA: TGTGCCAGCAGCTTAGATGCATGGCCAGGGGCCATCTACGAGCAGTACTTC

D: -
size: -
J: TRBJ2-7
V: TRBV10-3
CDR3: CAIQGFDEQYF
DNA: TGTGCCATTCAGGGGTTTGACGAGCAGTACTTC

D: -
size: -
J: TRBJ2-2
V: TRBV4-2
CDR3: CASSLGAGNTGELFF
DNA: TGTGCCAGCAGCCTGGGGGCAGGGAACACCGGGGAGCTGTTTTTT

D: TRBD2
size: once
J: TRBJ2-7
V: TRBV2
CDR3: CASSKPLAGDGHEQYF
DNA: TGTGCCAGCAGTAAACCACTTGCGGGAGATGGGCACGAGCAGTACTTC

D: -
size: once
J: TRBJ1-1
V: TRBV12-5
CDR3: CASGFIRGAGDDTEAFF
DNA: TGTGCTAGTGGTTTCATTCGAGGGGCAGGGGACGACACTGAAGCTTTCTTT

D: -
size: -
J: TRBJ1-1
V: TRBV6-5
CDR3: CASSTQDRATEAFF
DNA: TGTGCCAGCAGTACTCAGGACAGAGCCACTGAAGCTTTCTTT

D: -
size: -
J: TRBJ2-7
V: TRBV2
CDR3: CASSEDVGGTYEQYF
DNA: TGTGCCAGCAGTGAAGACGTGGGCGGCACCTACGAGCAGTACTTC